This T cell receptor beta chain was sequenced for a study of T cells after yellow fever vaccination. From the 5' RACE reads, TCRdb called clonotypes with MiXCR, one entry per CDR3 protein. The table lists hundreds of thousands of distinct CDR3 sequences, 6.2% of them singletons. Trimming pared 4 bases from V and 6 bases from J, leaving 23 bases between. The V gene's germline CDR1 is SGHNT and CDR2 YYREEE (reference sequence). The CDR3 totals 16 residues. Sequenced material: PBMCs, taken 5 days after the yellow fever booster vaccination. This clonotype was obtained from a man aged 30 to 45 who received the YFV17D yellow fever vaccine. The chain joins TRBV5-4 to TRBJ2-7, with D perhaps matching TRBD1 or TRBD2 (5 bases each). The CDR3 loop reads CASSRADGASFREQYF. The CDR3 bases are TGTGCCAGCAGCAGGGCCGACGGGGCCTCCTTCCGCGAGCAGTACTTC.